This T cell receptor (beta chain) was sequenced during a study of blood T cell dynamics during melanoma immunotherapy (dated by TCRdb to between 2020 and 2021). In the study overall: Patients had metastatic melanoma and received first-line pembrolizumab or nivolumab plus ipilimumab as standard of care in the United Kingdom. The training cohort consisted of consecutive patients, while an additional independent group of patients from the same centre was pooled to form an external validation set. To identify early correlates of response, the study profiled peripheral T cell receptor repertoires in patients with metastatic melanoma before and after one cycle of checkpoint inhibitor therapy. Overall study results and their limits: The study could not determine whether the T cell clones driving repertoire changes were melanoma-specific or reflected general immune activation. The relatively small sample size was acknowledged as something that could potentially limit how far the results can be generalized. Patients who later achieved disease control showed a bifurcated PBMC repertoire reorganization at W3, with increased clonality or increased diversity, unlike progressors.

The intended sense of this specimen's time point label: pre-treatment baseline. Blood was sampled before treatment (T0) and at week 3 (W3), after the first cycle of checkpoint blockade. Except for a couple of patients with rapid clinical progression, response was assessed 12 weeks after the first infusion by RECIST 1.1; disease control meant complete response, partial response or stable disease. Patients with prior systemic cancer treatment, concomitant immunosuppressant therapy or synchronous other active malignancies were excluded. Both bulk PBMC and plasma cell-free DNA were sequenced for TCR beta so that circulating cells and T cell turnover could be tracked. Lymphoprep and SepMate tubes were used to isolate PBMC from blood, and red cell lysis was then performed. DNA from PBMC and sorted T cell subsets was extracted with QIAamp DNA Blood Mini kits. This clone was detected only once. Its antigen target is currently unknown. Base quality data are lacking; no much larger clone is found one base away.

CDR1 and CDR2 were assigned from the germline V gene as MRHNA and SNTAGT. A distance of 10 bases separates the germline ends of V and J, which lose 3 bases and 5 bases respectively. The CDR3 holds 13 amino acids from the cysteine to the phenylalanine. Left in the record is the CDR3 DNA by itself, 39 bases read in frame from the first base. Every bulk PBMC sample had a fixed 350 ng of DNA loaded. The immunoSEQ TCRb Assay kit was used according to manufacturer instructions to amplify TCR beta CDR3 sequences from genomic DNA. The KAPA Library Quantification Kit for Illumina platforms was used to quantify the pooled libraries by qPCR. Pooled libraries were sequenced on an Illumina NextSeq 500, clustered at about 0.55-1.1 pM. The source study handled its data this way. TCR data were analyzed using immunoSEQ ANALYZER and the R LymphoSeq package. A rearrangement efficiency score was calculated as productive divided by the sum of productive and non-productive CDR3 sequences. Within each patient, timepoints were compared pairwise for clonality, measured with the Gini coefficient, and for diversity, measured with the Renyi index at alpha=1. In LymphoSeq, clonal relatedness was computed with an edit distance of 3 and repertoire similarity was computed with the Bhattacharyya coefficient. Linear discriminant analysis on week-3 changes in clonality and diversity was built with the R MASS and caret packages to classify response. As stored in TCRdb, this immuneACCESS dataset retains in-frame rearrangements with V and J assigned. A fraction of the clones does not appear; measured against another copy, unresolved V genes explain less than half of the discrepancy, and the remainder lacks a known reason. From that table come the V and J calls and clone size; the DNA was used to work out D and trimming. The sample has 6,000 to 8,500 clones on record, over 70% of them singletons. The top ten constitute 25% to 35% of the sample.

Material: blood, obtained from a patient treated with checkpoint blockade. This clonotype was obtained from a human donor with melanoma. The chain is encoded by TRBV6-4 joined to TRBJ1-2; 5 matching bases give a weak D call of TRBD1. The CDR3 reads CASSEGRAYGYTF. The DNA sequence reads TGTGCCAGCAGTGAAGGCAGGGCTTATGGCTACACCTTC.